These T cell receptor beta chains were read from a single sample in a study of radiation and T cells in renal cell carcinoma. TCRdb's table, derived via immunoSEQ multiplex PCR, lists solely in-frame clones and lacks some. Of more than 150,000 clones listed, about 91% are singletons. The source material was blood, sampled from a patient whose treatment included radiotherapy and nephrectomy. The receptors stem from a woman aged 45-65 years with renal cell carcinoma. Both conserved end residues are part of each CDR3. The D gene is left open where the match is weak. For some rows the clone size is stated as once, few or many, or as a class when expanded; others skip it.

>TRBJ1-2|.|few|TRBV2
TGTGCCAGCAGTGCGATCCTACGTAACTATGGCTACACCTTC
CASSAILRNYGYTF
>TRBJ2-5|TRBD2|.|TRBV7-8
TGTGCCAGCAGCTTAAGCGGGGGGGCGATAGAGACCCAGTACTTC
CASSLSGGAIETQYF
>TRBJ1-6|TRBD1|.|TRBV11-2
TGTGCCAGCAGCCCTAACAGGGGGGATTCACCCCTCCACTTT
CASSPNRGDSPLHF
>TRBJ2-1|TRBD1|.|TRBV5-6
TGTGCCAGCAGCTTACTTACCGGGACAGTCCAGCCCCATGAGCAGTTCTTC
CASSLLTGTVQPHEQFF
>TRBJ2-7|.|.|TRBV30
TGTGCCTGGAGTGTGAGGCTCTCCTACGAGCAGTACTTC
CAWSVRLSYEQYF
>TRBJ2-5|.|.|TRBV18
TGTGCCAGCTCACCAGGACAACCCGAAGGGGAGACCCAGTACTTC
CASSPGQPEGETQYF
>TRBJ1-4|.|.|TRBV7-2
TGTGCCAGCAGCTTAGGGCCGGGTGGCGAAAAACTGTTTTTT
CASSLGPGGEKLFF
>TRBJ2-6|.|.|TRBV7-6
TGTGCCACAGGACAACCCTCTGGGGCCAACGTCCTGACTTTC
CATGQPSGANVLTF
>TRBJ2-1|.|.|TRBV19
TGTGCCAGTAGTACGTACTCCAATGAGCAGTTCTTC
CASSTYSNEQFF
>TRBJ1-5|.|.|TRBV6-5
TGTGCCAGCAGAAAAGACGGCTATCAGCCCCAGCATTTT
CASRKDGYQPQHF
>TRBJ2-3|.|.|TRBV13
TGTGCCAGCAGCCCCGGGACTAGCACAGATACGCAGTATTTT
CASSPGTSTDTQYF
>TRBJ1-4|TRBD1|.|TRBV4-2
TGTGCCAGCAGCCAAGGGACCGGGACAGAAAATGAAAAACTGTTTTTT
CASSQGTGTENEKLFF
>TRBJ2-1|.|.|TRBV29-1
TGCAGCGTTTCGGAGAATGAGCAGTTCTTC
CSVSENEQFF
>TRBJ1-5|.|.|TRBV4-3
TGCGCCAGCAGCCAAGACAGGGTGGGCAATCAGCCCCAGCATTTT
CASSQDRVGNQPQHF
>TRBJ1-2|.|.|TRBV21-1
TGTGCCAGCAGCAAAGCGGGGGAGAGGGTTAGCTCTGGCTACACCTTC
CASSKAGERVSSGYTF
>TRBJ1-2|.|once|TRBV6-1
TGTGCCAGCGGTGTATCTGGGGGCGGCTATGGCTACACCTTC
CASGVSGGGYGYTF
>TRBJ2-2|.|.|TRBV9
TGTGCCAGCAGCGTAGAGGTGCAGAACACCGGGGAGCTGTTTTTT
CASSVEVQNTGELFF
>TRBJ1-1|.|.|TRBV6-5
TGTGCCAGCAGTTACTCGTTCAGGGCGGGCACTGAAGCTTTCTTT
CASSYSFRAGTEAFF
>TRBJ1-1|.|few|TRBV4-1
TGCGCCAGCAGCCAAGATCCACAGTCTGAAGCTTTCTTT
CASSQDPQSEAFF
>TRBJ2-5|.|.|TRBV7-9
TGTGCCAGCAGCCCGGACTGGGCCAGTAGGACCCAGTACTTC
CASSPDWASRTQYF
>TRBJ2-1|.|.|TRBV6-1
TGTGCCAGCACTCCCTCGGGGTACAATGAGCAGTTCTTC
CASTPSGYNEQFF
>TRBJ2-7|TRBD2|.|TRBV7-6
TGTGCCAGCAGCTTAGGTCGCGGGGGAAGTACGGCGCAGTACTTC
CASSLGRGGSTAQYF
>TRBJ2-1|TRBD1|once|TRBV7-2
TGTGCCAGCAGCTCGACAGGGACGGGTGAGCAGTTCTTC
CASSSTGTGEQFF
>TRBJ2-5|.|.|TRBV7-9
TGTGCCAGCAGCGGATCCGGGACCCAAGAGACCCAGTACTTC
CASSGSGTQETQYF
>TRBJ2-3|.|.|TRBV4-1
TGCGCCAGCAGCCAAGAAGGAATGGTACGCACAGATACGCAGTATTTT
CASSQEGMVRTDTQYF
>TRBJ1-3|.|.|TRBV9
TGTGCCAGCAGCGCCCAAGACACAACTGGAAACACCATATATTTT
CASSAQDTTGNTIYF
>TRBJ1-2|.|.|TRBV28
TGTGCCAGCAGTTTAAACCAGGACTATGGCTACACCTTC
CASSLNQDYGYTF
>TRBJ1-3|.|.|TRBV4-3
TGCGCCAGCAGCCAAGAAAGGGGACTCTCTGGAAACACCATATATTTT
CASSQERGLSGNTIYF
>TRBJ2-5|.|.|TRBV14
TGTGCCAGCAGCAACATCTCCCAAGAGACCCAGTACTTC
CASSNISQETQYF
>TRBJ2-5|TRBD1|.|TRBV9
TGTGCCAGCAGCGTAGCTACAGGGGGCTTAGAGACCCAGTACTTC
CASSVATGGLETQYF
>TRBJ1-2|TRBD1|.|TRBV6-7
TGTGCCAGCAGTTACGAGGGGGCCTGGGGCTATGGCTACACCTTC
CASSYEGAWGYGYTF
>TRBJ2-7|TRBD2|.|TRBV28
TGTGCCAGCAGTGCCCTAGCGGGGGCTTCCTACGAGCAGTACTTC
CASSALAGASYEQYF
>TRBJ1-1|.|.|TRBV30
TGTGCCTGGAGTGCCCGGGGGACTGAAGCTTTCTTT
CAWSARGTEAFF
>TRBJ1-5|.|.|TRBV5-1
TGCGCCAGCAGCTTGGAGCGCGATCAGCCCCAGCATTTT
CASSLERDQPQHF
>TRBJ2-2|TRBD2|.|TRBV30
TGTGCCTGGAGCATGGGACTAGCGGGTGACACCGGGGAGCTGTTTTTT
CAWSMGLAGDTGELFF
>TRBJ1-4|.|.|TRBV6-6
TGTGCCGGCCAGGGGACAACTAATGAAAAACTGTTTTTT
CAGQGTTNEKLFF
>TRBJ1-1|.|few|TRBV29-1
TGCAGCGTTGATCCAAGACGGAACACTGAAGCTTTCTTT
CSVDPRRNTEAFF
>TRBJ2-2|TRBD1|.|TRBV6-5
TGTGCCAGCAGTTTCGACAGGGATTACACCGGGGAGCTGTTTTTT
CASSFDRDYTGELFF
>TRBJ1-5|.|.|TRBV30
TGTGCCTGGAGTGTGTCTTCTTACGGTGATCAGCCCCAGCATTTT
CAWSVSSYGDQPQHF
>TRBJ2-7|.|.|TRBV7-2
TGTGCCAGCAGCTTAGAAGCGGATACCTACGAGCAGTACTTC
CASSLEADTYEQYF
>TRBJ1-3|.|.|TRBV19
TGTGCCAGTACCAGGACCAACTCTGGAAACACCATATATTTT
CASTRTNSGNTIYF
>TRBJ2-7|.|.|TRBV7-9
TGTGCCAGCAGCTTAAGGGGGTTCTACGAGCAGTACTTC
CASSLRGFYEQYF
>TRBJ1-4|.|once|TRBV29-1
TGCAGCGTTGGCGGGTTAACTAATGAAAAACTGTTTTTT
CSVGGLTNEKLFF
>TRBJ1-2|.|.|TRBV10-2
TGCGCCAGCAGTGAGACGACAGGCACCTATGGCTACACCTTC
CASSETTGTYGYTF
>TRBJ1-2|TRBD1|.|TRBV7-9
TGTGCCAGCAGCTCAACATCTAGCCCGGACAGGATCAACTATGGCTACACCTTC
CASSSTSSPDRINYGYTF
>TRBJ1-2|TRBD1|.|TRBV9
TGTGCCAGCAGCGCGAGGACAGGGGTCAGTGGAGGCTACACCTTC
CASSARTGVSGGYTF
>TRBJ2-3|.|.|TRBV5-1
TGCGCCAGCAGCTTGTTCGTCGGGGGGCGCACAGATACGCAGTATTTT
CASSLFVGGRTDTQYF
>TRBJ1-4|.|.|TRBV6-1
TGTGCCAGCAATGATCCGAGGGACGGAGAAAAACTGTTTTTT
CASNDPRDGEKLFF
>TRBJ2-2|.|once|TRBV5-1
TGCGCCAGCAGCTTCGAGGGCGCGAACACCGGGGAGCTGTTTTTT
CASSFEGANTGELFF